This entry concerns a single T cell receptor (beta chain). Its target is unknown. This sample stems from a study of OX40 agonist ivuxolimab in advanced cancers. Study overall: Patients were treated with ivuxolimab, an agonistic anti-OX40 (CD134) antibody. Findings of the study overall: Part of the nonresponder group also had normalized T-cell clonal expansion that was low. The 0.1-3.0 mg/kg partial responders had among the lowest clonal expansion.

CDR3 length: 14 amino acids. Germline loops: CDR1 LNHDA, CDR2 SQIVND (reference sequence). Trimming removed 5 bases from V and 7 bases from J; junction bases left unmatched: 8. Patients were ineligible given autoimmune disease history or systemic immunosuppression. TCRdb keeps only in-frame clones here, not all; method: immunoSEQ multiplex PCR. The profile shows around 69,000 clones, roughly 83% of them singletons. This TCR was recovered from an adult with an advanced solid tumor such as melanoma, head and neck, liver or kidney cancer. This chain uses TRBV19 with TRBJ1-5; 7 bases map to TRBD1. Specimen: CD4+ or CD8+ T cells sorted from blood, collected in a trial of the OX40 agonist ivuxolimab. The CDR3 DNA reads TGTGCCAGTAGTCTTACAGGGGCGGGGCAGCCCCAGCATTTT. Translating gives CASSLTGAGQPQHF.